The rows below give T cell receptor beta chains drawn from one sample of a study of long-term antiretroviral therapy in people with HIV. The assay was immunoSEQ multiplex PCR, and TCRdb's table has in-frame clones only and misses some. The sample has about 35,000 clones; about four fifths are singletons. Material: unsorted PBMCs, obtained 3 years after starting antiretroviral therapy. These receptors originate from a man aged 45 to 65 with HIV. Each CDR3 is given without its conserved first and last residue.

>TRBV30
AWSVGLAIRNEQF
>TRBV2
ASRAGSGETQY
>TRBV28
ASIPGGGRGNQPQH
>TRBV29-1
SVVQGNYGYT
>TRBV5-5
ASSFSSGIRYNEQF
>TRBV7-2
ASSPGQLEAF
>TRBV5-6
ASSLRREKLF
>TRBV23-1
ASSQTYEQY
>TRBV7-2
ASSPQISGELF
>TRBV5-1
ASSLGTPSNTGELF
>TRBV18
ASSPHGQLNTEAF
>TRBV7-2
ASSLEGTAYGYT
>TRBV7-2
ASSRSGYSYNEQF
>TRBV6-6
ASVPLREVAGELF
>TRBV27
ASSFRKNQPQH
>TRBV7-3
ASSAQVGTEAF
>TRBV4-3
ASSQEPGGEADTQY
>TRBV2
ASPQGISSGANVLT
>TRBV5-4
ASSSNPSGANVLT
>TRBV29-1
SVDERLAGRFTDTQY
>TRBV9
ASSGRDRASGEQY
>TRBV7-9
ASSKTGTELEKLF
>TRBV7-2
ASSYEFTEAF
>TRBV5-1
ASSLRTGGTGELF
>TRBV18
ASSLDRVQDNSPLH
>TRBV5-1
ASSLDPAANTGELF
>TRBV30
AWDTGTSNQPQH
>TRBV4-1
ASSLRDHPAGELF
>TRBV4-3
ASSRDPRDTQY
>TRBV7-8
ASSLDRLARETQY
>TRBV27
ASSLLPSGTNEQY